This paragraph covers one T cell receptor (beta chain) sequence. Its antigen remains undetermined. No base-level quality is on record; no much larger clone is a single base apart. The sample comes from a study of PD-1 blockade in classical Hodgkin lymphoma (dated by TCRdb to about 2020). About the full investigation: Nivolumab dosing was 3 mg/kg intravenously every 2 weeks, continuing until either disease progression or unacceptable toxicity. The study used CyTOF and TCR beta sequencing to define a peripheral blood immune signature of response to PD-1 blockade in classical Hodgkin lymphoma.

General conclusions and limits of the study: Newly diagnosed patients were reported to have lower baseline TCR diversity than healthy donors, and relapsed/refractory patients were reported to have lower baseline TCR diversity still. Baseline diversity similar to that of newly diagnosed patients was observed in trial patients achieving complete response, whereas significantly lower diversity was observed in partial responders and progressors. The study was restricted to a single clinical trial cohort, and the causes of repertoire differences, possibly disease activity or prior therapy, were left undefined. By C4D1, a significant rise was seen in CD4+ TCR diversity but not in CD8+ TCR diversity (p=0.0027 vs p=0.16), and the rise was most apparent among complete responders (p=0.02). Lower diversity was seen in patients whose nivolumab began less than 1 year after ASCT, and these patients were left out of later analyses so that immune reconstitution would not confound the results.

Genomic DNA was extracted with the Qiagen DNeasy kit from unsorted PBMCs and from negatively selected CD4+ and CD8+ fractions. Using primers that anneal to V and J segments, immunoSEQ multiplex PCR amplified the TCR beta CDR3 regions. A synthetic immune receptor repertoire was used to minimize amplification bias, and remaining bias was computationally removed after sequencing. The authors' analysis ran thus. Custom Python scripts were used to quantify repertoire diversity as the Shannon entropy index. Unsorted, CD4+ and CD8+ repertoires were analyzed separately, except in combined analyses where CD4+ and CD8+ sequences were merged in silico. A clone counted as expanded when the clone's frequency after treatment rose at least 2-fold relative to C1D1, and clones undetected at baseline were given a pseudocount of 0.5. Clones with 0 or 1 copy at C1D1 were classified as singleton clones, and clones with 2 or more copies were classified as non-singleton clones. Clones expanded in unsorted samples were labelled as CD4+, CD8+ or unknown by matching protein sequences in sorted samples from the same patient. Wilcoxon tests on paired samples were used to test changes in diversity from C1D1 to C4D1. TCRdb's version of the immuneACCESS table is confined to in-frame rearrangements and falls short of the full clone set. An unresolved V gene accounts for under half of the shortfall where checked; the remainder is of unknown origin. V, J and clone size derive from that table, while D and trimming were established from the DNA sequence. In this sample the table shows some 40,000 clones, 69% of which occur a single time. The top ten hold around 14% of the sample.

The sample's time point, from its label and the paper: cycle 2 day 1 (C2D1) of nivolumab. All trial patients had relapsed after autologous stem cell transplantation, with cohorts A, B and C differing in prior brentuximab vedotin exposure. The trial cohort included 55 to 65 patients with relapsed/refractory classical Hodgkin lymphoma, and each patient had a best overall response of complete response, partial response or progressive disease. Single-agent nivolumab was administered to trial patients in the multi-cohort phase II CheckMate 205 trial. An independent review committee assessed best overall response by applying the 2007 International Working Group response criteria. Trial PBMCs were obtained immediately prior to nivolumab initiation (C1D1) and on therapy at cycle 2 day 1 and cycle 4 day 1. Peripheral blood was collected in 8 mL Vacutainer Cell Preparation Tubes, from which PBMCs were isolated by centrifugation and then cryopreserved.

From the cysteine through the phenylalanine, the CDR3 covers 12 amino acids. Kept here is only the CDR3 DNA, which spans 36 bases and is read in frame from base 1. V is reduced by 4 bases and J by 2 bases, leaving a spacing of 7 bases between them. Looking up the germline V gene (reference sequence) yields CDR1 SGHKS and CDR2 YYEKEE. The sequence was collected from a human donor with classical Hodgkin lymphoma. Sequenced material: peripheral blood mononuclear cells (PBMCs), taken before the second cycle of nivolumab. Recombination linked TRBV5-5 to TRBJ2-7, and possibly TRBD2, on 6 matching bases. CDR3 region: CASSRTTYEQYF. The DNA sequence is given as TGTGCCAGCAGCCGGACTACCTACGAGCAGTACTTC.